This T cell receptor beta chain was found in a study of T cells after yellow fever vaccination. The overall study: Fractions containing few cells were prepared with SMART-Seq v4 Ultra Low Input. Study results and limitations: Weaker, the secondary response had a peak occurring faster, on day 5 versus 15.

Trimming shortened V by 3 bases and J by 7 bases, and 17 bases separated the two germline ends. CDR1 SGHTA and CDR2 FQGTGA come from the germline V gene. The CDR3 sequence is 15 residues long. Each CDR3 protein is one row after TCRdb ran MiXCR on the 5' RACE reads. The sample holds hundreds of thousands of distinct CDR3 sequences, roughly 11% seen once. This clonotype showed up many times. Its antigen is undetermined. The receptor comes from a man aged 18 to 30 who received the YFV17D yellow fever vaccine. This rearrangement joins TRBV7-3 to TRBJ2-3; TRBD2 might be the D (6 bases). This specimen was PBMCs, taken on the day of the first yellow fever vaccination. The chain's CDR3 is CASSFQGGLEYTQYF. CDR3 in DNA: TGTGCCAGCAGCTTCCAGGGAGGTCTTGAGTATACGCAGTATTTT.